This T cell receptor beta chain originates from a study of cytomegalovirus exposure and HLA in healthy donors. The germline CDR1 and CDR2 sequences are SGHRS and YFSETQ. This CDR3 has 14 amino acids. Trimming cost V 4 bases and J 8 bases; bases outside gene matches: 10. Sequenced by immunoSEQ multiplex PCR; TCRdb stores in-frame clones only, minus some. Of approximately 260,000 clones detected, approximately 83% appear once; the ten largest clones hold 1%. This TCR was sampled from a woman younger than 35 in good health and CMV-seronegative. The rearrangement joins TRBV5-1 to TRBJ1-2; 8 bases align to TRBD1. Sample: PBMCs. CDR3 DNA: TGCGCCAGCAGCCCCGACCCAGGGGGCGGGGGCTACACCTTC. Amino acids: CASSPDPGGGGYTF.